This T cell receptor (beta chain) was obtained from a study of Ad26.COV2.S vaccination and SARS-CoV-2 variants. Treatment described: roughly 19 received Ad26.COV2.S at low or high dose, single or two shots; about 5 received placebo; per-sample allocation not given. Vaccine and placebo recipients were sampled on day 63 after the first injection. The method was immunoSEQ multiplex PCR; TCRdb's version includes in-frame clones alone and lacks a portion of them. Among roughly 500,000 clones listed, around nine tenths were seen once. The starting material was peripheral blood, obtained in a trial of Ad26.COV2.S vaccine versus placebo. This TCR derives from a person between 18 and 65 years old who received the Ad26.COV2.S COVID-19 vaccine or a placebo.

For the CDR3, the DNA is TGTGCCACCCTGGACTGGCATACAGACAATGAGCAGTTCTTC. Translation: CATLDWHTDNEQFF. The chain uses TRBV3-1 (or the pseudogene TRBV3-2) and TRBJ2-1, with D tentatively TRBD2 (5 bases). This CDR3 is built from 14 residues. Trimming removed 10 bases at V and 5 bases at J, with 18 bases between. Germline assignment: CDR1 LGHDT and CDR2 YNNKEL (reference sequence).